Listed below are T cell receptor beta chains from one sample, sequenced in a study of cytomegalovirus exposure and HLA in healthy donors. Method: immunoSEQ multiplex PCR; TCRdb's copy keeps in-frame clones and lacks some. The sample has more than 140,000 clones, more than 60% seen once. Sequences were obtained from PBMCs. These receptors were obtained from a man in his forties in good health and CMV-seronegative. Each CDR3 is given with its conserved first and last residue. Fields, in order: J gene, clone size, D gene, V gene, CDR3 DNA, CDR3 protein. A D gene is named only where the DNA matches it firmly. The listing skips clone size in some rows; elsewhere it reads once, few, many or a size class.

>TRBJ2-2|-|-|TRBV13
TGTGCCAGCAGCTTGGGGCGGAACACCGGGGAGCTGTTTTTT
CASSLGRNTGELFF
>TRBJ1-2|-|-|TRBV11-2
TGTGCCAGCAGCTTAGGGACGGACAGATCCTCGTATGGCTACACCTTC
CASSLGTDRSSYGYTF
>TRBJ2-7|-|TRBD2|TRBV5-4
TGTGCCAGCAGTTTAAGCGGGGCCACCCGCTACGAGCAGTACTTC
CASSLSGATRYEQYF
>TRBJ1-4|few|-|TRBV4-3
TGCGCCAGCAGCCCAGGCCCGGGGGGTGAGGAAAAACTGTTTTTT
CASSPGPGGEEKLFF
>TRBJ2-2|-|-|TRBV5-1
TGCGCCAGCAGCTTGTTGGACTTGGCGAACACCGGGGAGCTGTTTTTT
CASSLLDLANTGELFF
>TRBJ1-1|few|TRBD1|TRBV6-5
TGTGCCAGCAGCGCGGACAGGGTAGAAGCTTTCTTT
CASSADRVEAFF
>TRBJ2-7|once|TRBD1|TRBV7-2
TGTGCCAGCAGCTGGGACAGCTACGAGCAGTACTTC
CASSWDSYEQYF
>TRBJ2-3|-|TRBD2|TRBV6-7
TGTGCCAGCCGACTAGCGGGCGGCACAGATACGCAGTATTTT
CASRLAGGTDTQYF
>TRBJ1-2|few|-|TRBV7-6
TGTGCCAGCAGCCCAGGACAAGGGGACTATGGCTACACCTTC
CASSPGQGDYGYTF
>TRBJ1-6|-|-|TRBV6-4
TGTGCCAGCAGTGAAACAGGGCGCTCACCCCTCCACTTT
CASSETGRSPLHF
>TRBJ1-2|-|-|TRBV19
TGTGCCAGTAGTCCGTGGGGCAAGGATAACTATGGCTACACCTTC
CASSPWGKDNYGYTF
>TRBJ1-4|few|-|TRBV6-5
TGTGCCAGCAGTTACTCAGGGGATATTGGTGAAAAACTGTTTTTT
CASSYSGDIGEKLFF
>TRBJ2-1|-|TRBD1|TRBV7-6
TGTGCCAGCAGCTTATACCAGGGGGACAATGAGCAGTTCTTC
CASSLYQGDNEQFF
>TRBJ1-2|-|TRBD1|TRBV11-2
TGTGCCAGCAGCCCCAAACCGGGACAGGGGGCCTTTCTCTATGGCTACACCTTC
CASSPKPGQGAFLYGYTF
>TRBJ1-1|-|TRBD1|TRBV25-1
TGTGCCAGCAGTGAAGCAAGCCCCACAGGGGCGTACACTGAAGCTTTCTTT
CASSEASPTGAYTEAFF
>TRBJ2-7|-|TRBD1|TRBV6-5
TGTGCCAGCAGTTACGGACAGGGGGTCGTCTTGCGCGAGCAGTACTTC
CASSYGQGVVLREQYF
>TRBJ2-7|-|TRBD1|TRBV5-6
TGTGCCAGCAGCCTTAGACAGGGAGACGAGCAGTACTTC
CASSLRQGDEQYF
>TRBJ2-1|once|TRBD2|TRBV5-1
TGCGCCAGCAGCGCCACCGGGACTAGCGAGGATGAGCAGTTCTTC
CASSATGTSEDEQFF
>TRBJ2-1|-|TRBD2|TRBV19
TGTGCCAGTCTACGAGCGGGGGGTTCCTACAATGAGCAGTTCTTC
CASLRAGGSYNEQFF
>TRBJ2-2|once|-|TRBV9
TGTGCCAGCACCTTAAACTCATACACCGGGGAGCTGTTTTTT
CASTLNSYTGELFF
>TRBJ1-6|-|TRBD1|TRBV13
TGTGCCAGCAGCTTAGGTGGCGGGACAGGGTGGGGGAATTCACCCCTCCACTTT
CASSLGGGTGWGNSPLHF
>TRBJ2-5|-|TRBD2|TRBV5-4
TGTGCCAGCAGCTTGAGGGGACTAGGGGTCGAGACCCAGTACTTC
CASSLRGLGVETQYF
>TRBJ2-2|-|-|TRBV27
TGTGCCAGCAGGAGGGCAGGTGGGGCCGGGGAGCTGTTTTTT
CASRRAGGAGELFF
>TRBJ1-2|-|TRBD1|TRBV6-6
TGTGCCAGCAGCCCCAGACAGGGCACGACGGGTGGCTACACCTTC
CASSPRQGTTGGYTF
>TRBJ1-1|-|-|TRBV13
TGTGCCAGCAGCCACGGGTATTCCACTGAAGCTTTCTTT
CASSHGYSTEAFF
>TRBJ1-1|-|TRBD1|TRBV11-2
TGTGCCAGCAGCTTAGAAGGGACAGAGAGGACTGAAGCTTTCTTT
CASSLEGTERTEAFF
>TRBJ1-2|-|-|TRBV7-2
TGTGCCAGCAGCTTAGGCTCGGGGGGCGACTATGGCTACACCTTC
CASSLGSGGDYGYTF
>TRBJ1-5|-|-|TRBV28
TGTGCCAGCAGTTTGGAGTTGGGGCAGGGTAATCAGCCCCAGCATTTT
CASSLELGQGNQPQHF
>TRBJ2-5|-|-|TRBV5-6
TGTGCCAGCAGCTCCGCCGTGGGGGCTCCAGAGACCCAGTACTTC
CASSSAVGAPETQYF
>TRBJ1-4|few|TRBD1|TRBV2
TGTGCCAGCAGTGTACAGGGGGCAAGGGAAAAACTGTTTTTT
CASSVQGAREKLFF
>TRBJ1-1|-|-|TRBV5-1
TGCGCCAGCAGCTTGATTGTCCGTCTGGGGGGTGGGGGCACTGAAGCTTTCTTT
CASSLIVRLGGGGTEAFF
>TRBJ1-1|-|TRBD1|TRBV14
TGTGCCAGCAGCCGTACAGGGGATCACACTGAAGCTTTCTTT
CASSRTGDHTEAFF
>TRBJ2-3|-|TRBD2|TRBV30
TGTGCCTGGAGTGTAAAGCGGGGGGGCGCGGATACGCAGTATTTT
CAWSVKRGGADTQYF
>TRBJ2-6|-|TRBD1|TRBV9
TGTGCCAGCAGCCCGCCTCAGGGGGCGCGCGGGGCCAACGTCCTGACTTTC
CASSPPQGARGANVLTF
>TRBJ2-1|-|TRBD2|TRBV5-1
TGCGCCAGCAGCTTCCCTAGCGGGGAGCGATACAATGAGCAGTTCTTC
CASSFPSGERYNEQFF
>TRBJ2-3|-|TRBD2|TRBV30
TGTGCCTGGAGTGGTAGCGGGGGGACGACGCAGTATTTT
CAWSGSGGTTQYF
>TRBJ1-1|-|-|TRBV7-2
TGTGCCAGCAGCTTATACGGAGGTAACACTGAAGCTTTCTTT
CASSLYGGNTEAFF
>TRBJ1-6|once|TRBD1|TRBV6-5
TGTGCCAGCGCGGGGACAGCCCATTCACCCCTCCACTTT
CASAGTAHSPLHF
>TRBJ1-1|-|-|TRBV5-1
TGCGCCAGCAGCTCGGACTTCAATGGTGAAGCTTTCTTT
CASSSDFNGEAFF
>TRBJ2-1|few|-|TRBV6-5
TGTGCCAGCAGTTCCCTCCAGACTAGTTATGGCAATGAGCAGTTCTTC
CASSSLQTSYGNEQFF
>TRBJ2-1|-|-|TRBV7-9
TGTGCCAGCAGCCCGGCAGACAGAATCTACAATGAGCAGTTCTTC
CASSPADRIYNEQFF
>TRBJ1-3|-|-|TRBV4-2
TGTGCCAGCAGCCAGTCCGCTCTACAGGGCAATGGAAACACCATATATTTT
CASSQSALQGNGNTIYF
>TRBJ2-7|-|TRBD1|TRBV14
TGTGCCAGCAGCCAAGAGCCAATATACAGGGGGCACTCCTACGAGCAGTACTTC
CASSQEPIYRGHSYEQYF
>TRBJ2-5|-|-|TRBV7-3
TGTGCCAGCAGCAACCTAGGTCCTAGCGCCCAAGAGACCCAGTACTTC
CASSNLGPSAQETQYF
>TRBJ2-5|-|TRBD1|TRBV2
TGTGCCAGCAGTGAATCCCCTGGACAGGGAGCGGGAGAGACCCAGTACTTC
CASSESPGQGAGETQYF
>TRBJ1-5|few|-|TRBV30
TGTGCCTGGAGGCAGGGGTGGAATCAGCCCCAGCATTTT
CAWRQGWNQPQHF
>TRBJ2-3|once|-|TRBV4-3
TGCGCCAGCACTCTCAGGTTAGGAACAGATACGCAGTATTTT
CASTLRLGTDTQYF
>TRBJ2-1|once|TRBD1|TRBV2
TGTGCCAGCAGTGAAGAGGGACAGTCCTACAATGAGCAGTTCTTC
CASSEEGQSYNEQFF
>TRBJ1-6|-|-|TRBV2
TGTGCCACTACCGGGACAAGGCTTTTGGCCCTCCACTTT
CATTGTRLLALHF
>TRBJ2-7|few|-|TRBV6-5
TGTGCCAGCAGGATGACGTCGGGTCACGAGCAGTACTTC
CASRMTSGHEQYF